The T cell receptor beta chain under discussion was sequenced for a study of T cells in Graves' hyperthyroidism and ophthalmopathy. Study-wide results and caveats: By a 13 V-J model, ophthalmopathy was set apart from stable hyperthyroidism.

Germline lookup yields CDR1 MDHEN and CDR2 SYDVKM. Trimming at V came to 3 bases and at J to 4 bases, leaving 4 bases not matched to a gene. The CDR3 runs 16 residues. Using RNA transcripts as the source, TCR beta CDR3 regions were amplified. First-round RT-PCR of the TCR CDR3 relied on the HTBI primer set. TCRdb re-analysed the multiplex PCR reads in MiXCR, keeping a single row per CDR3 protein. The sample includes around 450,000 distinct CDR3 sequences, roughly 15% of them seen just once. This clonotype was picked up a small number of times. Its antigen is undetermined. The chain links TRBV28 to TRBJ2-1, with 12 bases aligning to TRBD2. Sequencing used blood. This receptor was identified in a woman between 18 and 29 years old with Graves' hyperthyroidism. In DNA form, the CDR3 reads TGTGCCAGCAGTTTCGGACTAGCGGGGATATACAATGAGCAGTTCTTC. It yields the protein CASSFGLAGIYNEQFF.